This T cell receptor (beta chain) came from a study of T cell repertoires in cytomegalovirus infection. On the study more broadly: Recently identified HLA-C-restricted CMV epitopes and well-studied HLA-B-restricted CMV epitopes were used by the study. CMV infection together with matching HLA type was indicated by public TCR beta signatures. Study findings and constraints: Adding up the frequency of public TCR beta families identified people who carried CMV plus the relevant HLA.

In TCRdb, the reads were re-called with MiXCR into one record per CDR3 protein. The data show about 55,000 distinct CDR3 sequences, with roughly 20% seen just once and around 59% held by the top ten. This clonotype was seen a handful of times. Its antigen is not identified. Germline V gene lookup returns CDR1 LNHNV and CDR2 YYDKDF (reference sequence). This CDR3 is 13 amino acids long. V lost 3 bases and J lost 4, with 9 bases in between. The origin of this receptor is a human donor in good health (CMV status not recorded). Some clones in this sample may be carry-over from other donors' samples. The sample consisted of CD8+ T cells from cultured PBMCs, taken from culture after CMV antigen stimulation. V is TRBV15 and J is TRBJ1-1; D remains unclear. CDR3 sequence: CATSRLSGTEAFF. CDR3 bases: TGTGCCACCAGCAGGTTATCGGGCACTGAAGCTTTCTTT.